This passage covers 20 T cell receptor beta chains from one sample sequenced in a study of CD8+ T cells in alopecia areata. Cell sorting was performed on pooled cutaneous lymph node cells with CD4, CD8alpha, NKG2D, NKG2ACE and other markers. After isolation, RNA underwent reverse transcription to generate cDNA as the sequencing template. Method: immunoSEQ multiplex PCR; TCRdb's copy keeps in-frame clones and lacks some. The repertoire consists of about 300,000 clones, none detected only once. The specimen sequenced was CD4+ T cells sorted from a lymph node. The receptors originated from a C3H/HeJ mouse with alopecia areata. Mouse MHC haplotype: H2-k.

This clone was seen a few times. Gene names follow the mouse nomenclature. Other DNA sequences within the sample encode an identical CDR3. CDR3 loop: CASSRDRGSYNSPLYF. The covered CDR3 bases are TGTGCCAGCAGCAGGGACAGGGGTTCCTATAATTCGCCC. This chain joins TRBV19 and TRBJ1-6; 10 bases are shared with TRBD1. Read coverage stops 3 residues before the CDR3 terminus; the germline J gene supplies the remainder. TRBJ1-6 is an ORF; its function is uncertain. V shed 5 bases, J shed 0 bases, and the junction held 2 bases outside the gene matches. The CDR3 loop spans 16 amino acids. Germline lookup yields CDR1 FNHDT and CDR2 SITEND (reference sequence).

As for this clone: Gene names denote mouse genes. The read ends 4 residues shy of where the CDR3 ends; the end is completed using the germline J gene. This chain connects TRBV19 to TRBJ2-2, with TRBD2 matching 10 bases. The CDR3 is 16 residues long. CDR1 is FNHDT, CDR2 SITEND, per germline (reference sequence). Germline trimming cut 2 bases from V and 3 bases from J; bases unmatched to any gene: 4. CDR3 sequence reads: CASSISGGAHTGQLYF. The DNA read from the CDR3 is TGTGCCAGCAGTATCTCTGGGGGGGCGCACACCGGG. The variable domain in full, completed from reference TRBV19 and TRBJ2-2, reads GGIITQTPKFLIGQEGQKLTLKCQQNFNHDTMYWYRQDSGKGLRLIYYSITENDLQKGDLSEGYDASREKKSSFSLTVTSAQKNEMAVFLCASSISGGAHTGQLYFGEGSKLTVL.

This clone occurred a few times. Germline and genes here are mouse. Sequencing ends 4 residues short of the CDR3 end; the germline J gene provides the rest. The chain carries TRBV5 and TRBJ2-1; 11 nucleotides match TRBD2. V was clipped by 1 base and J by 0 bases; unmatched bases: 2. The CDR3 has 17 residues. CDR1 and CDR2 (germline): LGHNA, YNLKQL (reference sequence). The DNA read from the CDR3 is TGTGCCAGCAGCCAAGGGACTGGGGGGAATAACTATGCT. This translates into CASSQGTGGNNYA. In full, the CDR3 reads CASSQGTGGNNYAEQFF.

Concerning this clone: Mouse gene names apply. The DNA ends 4 residues before the CDR3 does, and the rest of the CDR3 is filled in from the germline J gene. This chain connects TRBV13-1 to TRBJ2-4; D is possibly TRBD2 (6 bases). The CDR3 runs to 14 residues. CDR1 is NSHNY and CDR2 is SYGAGN in the germline V gene. The germline V and J ends were trimmed by 2 bases and 0 bases, with 7 bases remaining between them. This CDR3 is CASSELGSQNTLYF. The part of the CDR3 DNA that was read is TGTGCCAGCAGTGAGCTGGGGAGTCAAAAC.

This clone was picked up a small number of times. Germline and genes here are mouse. The missing CDR3 end, 4 residues past where the read stops, is filled in from the germline J gene. The V and J genes are TRBV5 and TRBJ2-3, with TRBD2 as a possible D gene (5 bases). The CDR3 has 13 residues. Per germline, CDR1 LGHNA and CDR2 YNLKQL (reference sequence). The V and J ends lost 4 bases and 3 bases respectively, with 8 bases between them. CDR3 DNA, as far as it was read: TGTGCCAGCAGCCCCAGACTGGCAGAA. Translating gives CASSPRLAE. From start to end, the CDR3 is CASSPRLAETLYF.

As concerns this clone: Germline and genes here are mouse. The read finishes 4 residues shy of the CDR3 end, and the germline J gene is used to complete it. The chain joins TRBV31 to TRBJ1-2; 8 bases are a match to TRBD1. The germline V gene has CDR1 GKSSPN and CDR2 SITVG. CDR3 length: 15 residues. V shed 0 bases, J shed 4 bases, and the junction held 7 bases outside the gene matches. The sequenced CDR3 bases are TGTGCCTGGAGTCTGGGCAGGGGGCAAGGCTCC. Encoded protein: CAWSLGRGQGS. The CDR3 in its entirety is CAWSLGRGQGSDYTF.

The table lists this clone with a few counts. Mouse gene names and germline throughout. Other DNA sequences in this sample translate to the same CDR3. This chain's CDR3 is CASSETTNTEVFF. The CDR3 bases that were read are TGTGCCAGCAGTGAGACAACCAACACA. This chain uses TRBV13-1 with TRBJ1-1; D is unclear. The observed sequence ends 4 residues before the CDR3 terminus, with the missing tail filled in from the germline J gene. CDR1 and CDR2 (germline): NSHNY, SYGAGN. The ends were cut back, 2 bases at V and 2 bases at J, with 7 bases in the middle. CDR3 size: 13 residues.

On this clone: Any gene name here is a mouse gene name. The read terminates 4 residues ahead of where the CDR3 ends, so the germline J gene completes it. This sequence joins TRBV5 and TRBJ1-1, with D possibly matching TRBD1 (6 bases). From germline, CDR1 is LGHNA and CDR2 YNLKQL (reference sequence). This CDR3 has 14 residues. This CDR3 reads CASSQDRRGTEVFF. Incomplete CDR3 DNA: TGTGCCAGCAGCCAAGACCGGAGGGGGACA.

This clone turned up a few times. Gene names and germline refer to mouse. The observed sequence ends 4 residues before the CDR3 terminus, with the missing tail filled in from the germline J gene. The chain employs TRBV13-1 and TRBJ2-1, with unresolved D. Trimming removed 5 bases from V and 2 bases from J, with 11 bases in between. This CDR3 is built from 14 residues. CDR1 is NSHNY, CDR2 SYGAGN, per germline. The DNA read from the CDR3 is TGTGCCAGCAGGGTCGACACCTACTATGCT. This translates into CASRVDTYYA. The full CDR3 reads CASRVDTYYAEQFF.

This clone was detected only a few times. The genes and germline here are from mouse. The sequenced part of the CDR3 DNA is TGTGCCAGCAGTATTGACAGGGCAGAA. It translates to CASSIDRAE. The whole CDR3 region reads CASSIDRAETLYF. This chain connects TRBV19 to TRBJ2-3, with a weak D call TRBD1 (6 bases). The read is 4 residues too short to cover the CDR3 end, so that end is filled in from the germline J gene. This CDR3 region has 13 residues. V lost 2 bases, J lost 3 bases, and 7 bases lay in between. Germline values: CDR1 FNHDT, CDR2 SITEND (reference sequence).

This clone occurred a few times. Gene names are the mouse ones. The read halts 4 residues ahead of the CDR3 end, with the missing end drawn from the germline J gene. The sample contains more than one DNA sequence encoding this CDR3. This sequence joins TRBV13-1 and TRBJ2-2; D might be TRBD1 (6 bases). The CDR3 covers 15 residues. V was cut by 4 bases and J by 0 bases, with 10 bases left in between. The germline V gene has CDR1 NSHNY and CDR2 SYGAGN. Partial CDR3 DNA: TGTGCCAGCAGTCACGGGACAACAAACACCGGG. It is translated as CASSHGTTNTG. The full CDR3 protein is CASSHGTTNTGQLYF.

There are a few counts of this clone. Genes and germline are mouse. The read terminates 4 residues before the CDR3 end, so the remaining end is supplied by the germline J gene. The chain recombines TRBV13-1 with TRBJ2-1, with TRBD2 matching over 12 bases. The CDR3 runs to 17 residues. V lost 2 bases, J lost 0 bases, and 3 bases stayed unmatched. CDR1 and CDR2 from the germline V gene are NSHNY and SYGAGN. This CDR3 is CASSEGLGGPNYAEQFF. The CDR3 bases that were read are TGTGCCAGCAGTGAGGGACTGGGGGGTCCTAACTATGCT.

This clone was detected only a few times. Gene names refer to mouse genes. The CDR3 end lies 4 residues beyond the end of the read and is filled in from the germline J gene. This rearrangement joins TRBV13-1 to TRBJ2-5; 7 positions match TRBD1. The CDR3 is made up of 14 amino acids. Germline-derived CDR1 and CDR2 are NSHNY and SYGAGN. The trim removed 5 bases at V and 3 bases at J, leaving 6 bases unmatched. The CDR3 sequence is CASREGTAQDTQYF. Partial CDR3 DNA: TGTGCCAGCAGGGAGGGGACAGCTCAAGAC.

A word on this clone: The germline and genes are mouse ones. Read sequence stops 4 residues before the CDR3 end, and the germline J gene provides the missing end. The V gene is TRBV13-3, the J gene TRBJ2-7, with 7 bases lining up with TRBD1. V trimming: 5 bases; J trimming: 0 bases; junction bases outside the gene matches: 5. Germline V gene sequence: CDR1 NNHDY, CDR2 SYVADS. The CDR3 is 14 residues long. CDR3 residues: CASSLRGSSYEQYF. The CDR3 bases that were read are TGTGCCAGCAGCCTCAGGGGGAGCTCCTAT.

This clone was recorded many times. Any gene name here is a mouse gene name. The CDR3 extends 3 residues past the end of the read, so its final part is completed from the germline J gene. Other DNA sequences from this sample encode an identical CDR3 as well. The chain combines TRBV31 with TRBJ1-6; 8 bases fit TRBD1. TRBJ1-6 is annotated as an ORF whose role is uncertain. V lost 0 bases and J lost 3; bases outside the gene matches: 1. The CDR3 totals 15 residues. Germline CDR1 reads GKSSPN; CDR2 reads SITVG. The CDR3: CAWSLDRGYNSPLYF. CDR3 DNA (partial): TGTGCCTGGAGTCTAGACAGGGGCTATAATTCGCCC.

Regarding this clone: Gene labels here are mouse ones. The DNA ends 4 residues before the CDR3 does, and the rest of the CDR3 is filled in from the germline J gene. Other DNA sequences in this sample translate to the same CDR3. V and J are TRBV1 and TRBJ2-5; D may be TRBD1 (6 bases). This CDR3 region has 14 residues. The V end lost 4 bases, the J end lost 2 bases, and 10 bases lay between the germline ends. In germline, CDR1 is NSQYPW, CDR2 LRSPGD (reference sequence). CDR3 DNA (partial): TGCACCTGCAGTGGAGACAGGTCCCAAGAC. Protein: CTCSGDRSQD. The CDR3 as a whole reads CTCSGDRSQDTQYF. The variable domain in full, with the rest retrieved from reference TRBV1 and TRBJ2-5, is VTLLEQNPRWRLVPRGQAVNLRCILKNSQYPWMSWYQQDLQKQLQWLFTLRSPGDKEVKSLPGADYLATRVTDTELRLQVANMSQGRTLYCTCSGDRSQDTQYFGPGTRLLVL.

This clone has only a few counts. Mouse names are used for the genes. The DNA read from the CDR3 is TGCACCTGCAGTGCAGGGACAGGGGGGCCTCCCTATAATTCGCCC. Translated, it gives CTCSAGTGGPPYNSP. The complete CDR3 sequence is CTCSAGTGGPPYNSPLYF. The chain is built from TRBV1 and TRBJ1-6, with 10 positions matching TRBD1. The missing CDR3 end, 3 residues past where the read stops, is filled in from the germline J gene. TRBJ1-6 is sorted into the ORF group, with uncertain function. Germline values: CDR1 NSQYPW, CDR2 LRSPGD (reference sequence). Trimming took 1 base from V and 2 from J; bases not matched to a gene: 5. CDR3 size: 18 residues.

For this clone: Mouse germline and gene names are used. The read falls 4 residues short of the CDR3 end, and the missing part is taken from the germline J gene. V gene TRBV29 combines with J gene TRBJ1-2; 9 nucleotides match TRBD1. The V segment lost 6 bases and the J segment 4 bases; nucleotides outside the gene matches: 6. Germline CDR1 and CDR2: MSHET and SYDVDS. The CDR3 runs 14 residues. CDR3 in amino acids: CASSQPGQGSDYTF. The sequenced CDR3 bases are TGTGCTAGCAGCCAGCCGGGACAGGGCTCC.

Of note for this clone: Germline and genes here are mouse. The CDR3 reads CASAGQGGQDTQYF. The covered CDR3 bases are TGTGCCAGCGCCGGACAGGGGGGCCAAGAC. V gene TRBV13-2 combines with J gene TRBJ2-5, with 10 bases lining up with TRBD1. The CDR3 end lies 4 residues beyond the end of the read and is filled in from the germline J gene. The CDR3 is 14 amino acids. Looked up from germline, CDR1 is NNHNN and CDR2 is SYGAGS (reference sequence). V lost 6 bases, J lost 2 bases, and 3 bases stayed unmatched.

This clone turned up a few times. The listed genes are named as in mouse. The CDR3 goes on 4 residues after the read ends, and that part is filled in from the germline J gene. The V call is TRBV5, the J call TRBJ2-1; 8 bases fit TRBD1. Germline V gene lookup returns CDR1 LGHNA and CDR2 YNLKQL (reference sequence). CDR3 length: 13 amino acids. After removal of 4 bases from V and 4 bases from J, the junction contained 0 bases not matched to a gene. The CDR3 DNA, read in part, is TGTGCCAGCAGCCGGACAGGGTATGCT. It codes for CASSRTGYA. The entire CDR3 protein reads CASSRTGYAEQFF.